This T cell receptor beta chain was recovered during a study of metastatic and nonmetastatic thyroid tumors. The germline CDR1 and CDR2 sequences are MNHNS and SASEGT. Trimming took 4 bases from V and 9 from J; bases not matched to a gene: 19. The CDR3 is 18 amino acids. Until they underwent thyroid surgery, no patient had received any treatment. This clone qualifies as medium-sized. TCRdb called clones again from the PCR reads with MiXCR. The profile covers approximately 50,000 clones, with approximately 20% appearing a single time and more than 3.5% taken by the ten largest. The receptor comes from a female donor with papillary thyroid cancer or a benign thyroid nodule (not recorded which). Some clones in this sample may be carry-over from other donors' samples. The sequenced sample consisted of blood. The chain employs TRBV6-1 and TRBJ2-1; the match to TRBD2 covers 9 bases. CDR3 bases: TGTGCCAGCAGTGTTATCTGGGCAGACGTAGCGGGAGATGGTGAGCAGTTCTTC. It encodes CASSVIWADVAGDGEQFF.